The entry that follows covers one T cell receptor beta chain sequence. The data derive from a study of blood T cell repertoires in COVID-19. Study background: The United States, Italy and Spain were the sources of the acute and convalescent COVID-19 samples.

Under the authors' procedure: Reference gene primer amplification gave nucleated cell count estimates. The assay was immunoSEQ multiplex PCR, and TCRdb's table has in-frame clones only and misses some. The V and J calls and the clone size are those of that table, but D and trimming were determined from the DNA. The sample has fewer than 150,000 clones; 90% are singletons. CDR1 LGHNT and CDR2 FRNRAP come from the germline V gene. This CDR3 spans 17 amino acids. V lost 0 bases and J 6 bases, leaving 20 bases between the germline ends. This TCR came from a woman aged 60-70 years with COVID-19, enrolled during active disease. The sequenced sample consisted of peripheral blood. The V call is TRBV12-5, the J call TRBJ1-2; D is ambiguous. CDR3 in DNA: TGTGCTAGTGGTTTGGTACTTGATCGCCTCCGGTATGATGGCTACACCTTC. This sequence encodes CASGLVLDRLRYDGYTF. Full variable domain (rest looked up from reference TRBV12-5 and TRBJ1-2): DARVTQTPRHKVTEMGQEVTMRCQPILGHNTVFWYRQTMMQGLELLAYFRNRAPLDDSGMPKDRFSAEMPDATLATLKIQPSEPRDSAVYFCASGLVLDRLRYDGYTFGSGTRLTVV.